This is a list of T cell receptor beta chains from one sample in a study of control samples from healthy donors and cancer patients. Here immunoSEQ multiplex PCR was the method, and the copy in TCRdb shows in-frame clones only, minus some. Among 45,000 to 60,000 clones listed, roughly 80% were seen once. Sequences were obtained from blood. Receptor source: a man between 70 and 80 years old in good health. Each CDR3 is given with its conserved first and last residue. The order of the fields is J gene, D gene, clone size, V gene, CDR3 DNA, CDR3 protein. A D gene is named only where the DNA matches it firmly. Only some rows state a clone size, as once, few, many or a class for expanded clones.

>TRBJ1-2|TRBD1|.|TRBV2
TGTGCCAGCAATTATCTCCGGACAGGGGCCTATGGCTACACCTTC
CASNYLRTGAYGYTF
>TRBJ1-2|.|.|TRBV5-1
TGCGCCAGCAGTGAGGACGAGTATGGCTACACCTTC
CASSEDEYGYTF
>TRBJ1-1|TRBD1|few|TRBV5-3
TGTGCCAGAAGCTTGGCAGTGGGACAGGGCGTTTCGGCTGAAGCTTTCTTT
CARSLAVGQGVSAEAFF
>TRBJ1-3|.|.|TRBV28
TGTGCCAGCAGTTTCCTGAGCTCTGGAAACACCATATATTTT
CASSFLSSGNTIYF
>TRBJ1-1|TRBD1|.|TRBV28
TGTGCCAGCAGTTTAGGGCAGGGGGTGACTGAAGCTTTCTTT
CASSLGQGVTEAFF
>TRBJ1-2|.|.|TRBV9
TGTGCCAGCAGCCCCCTGCAGGCCCCTTATGGCTACACCTTC
CASSPLQAPYGYTF
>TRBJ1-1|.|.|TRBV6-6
.
CASILDSQATEAFF
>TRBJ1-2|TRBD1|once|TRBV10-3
TGTGCCATCGCGTCGACAGGGGGCGAAAGCGATGGCTACACCTTC
CAIASTGGESDGYTF
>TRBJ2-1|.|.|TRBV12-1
TGTGCCAGCAGCCCCGTGGTTAAAAGCTCCTACAATGAGCAGTTCTTC
CASSPVVKSSYNEQFF
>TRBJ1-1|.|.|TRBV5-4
TGTGCCAGCAGCTCTGAAAGTATGAACACTGAAGCTTTCTTT
CASSSESMNTEAFF
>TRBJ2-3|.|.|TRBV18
TGTGCCAGCTCACCCAGTGCAGATACGCAGTATTTT
CASSPSADTQYF